This passage covers 27 T cell receptor beta chains from one sample sequenced in a study of cytomegalovirus exposure and HLA in healthy donors. A multiplex PCR was run with 60 Vbeta primers and 13 Jbeta primers. Assay used: immunoSEQ multiplex PCR; TCRdb lists only in-frame clones, some missing. The sample holds 100,000 to 150,000 clones, roughly 80% seen once. What was sequenced was PBMCs. The receptors stem from a female donor in good health and CMV-seronegative.

This chain links TRBV9 with TRBJ1-1; the D gene is possibly TRBD1 (6 bases). Germline V gives CDR1 SGDLS, CDR2 YYNGEE. The CDR3 is 14 amino acids. Trimming took 4 bases from V and 3 from J, leaving 13 bases between them. The DNA of the CDR3 is TGTGCCAGCAGCCCGCAGGGGAGGGACACTGAAGCTTTCTTT. Encoded protein: CASSPQGRDTEAFF.

In regard to this clone: At one of its ends the junction is not consistent with the germline gene, which may arise from a read error. DNA for the CDR3: TGTGCCAGCAGCGAAGAGCTCTTGATGCCCCAGCATTTT. Its protein is CASSEELLMPQHF. V is TRBV2 and J is TRBJ1-5; no firm D call. The CDR3 covers 13 residues. Germline V gene sequence: CDR1 SNHLY, CDR2 FYNNEI.

This chain uses TRBV5-1 with TRBJ1-2, with TRBD1 identical over 8 bases. CDR1 SGHRS and CDR2 YFSETQ come from the germline V gene. Trimming took 2 bases from V and 8 from J; bases not matched to a gene: 11. The CDR3 is 15 residues long. The CDR3 protein is CASSFGGSGGEGYTF. The CDR3 coding sequence is TGCGCCAGCAGCTTCGGGGGGTCAGGGGGCGAAGGCTACACCTTC.

The genes are TRBV5-4 and TRBJ1-4; 11 bases match TRBD1. This CDR3 is 15 amino acids long. With 4 bases clipped from V and 7 bases from J, the junction kept 6 bases outside the gene matches. The germline gives CDR1 SGHNT, CDR2 YYREEE (reference sequence). The CDR3 reads CASSGDRGVSEKLFF. The DNA of the CDR3 is TGTGCCAGCAGCGGGGACAGGGGGGTTAGTGAAAAACTGTTTTTT.

The V gene is TRBV27, the J gene TRBJ2-1, with 15 bases that match TRBD2. In germline, CDR1 is MNHEY, CDR2 SMNVEV (reference sequence). V was clipped by 4 bases and J by 8 bases; unmatched bases: 6. This CDR3 has 16 residues. The CDR3: CASSSGLAGGSDEQFF. The DNA for the CDR3 is TGTGCCAGCAGTTCCGGACTAGCGGGAGGGAGCGATGAGCAGTTCTTC.

The genes are TRBV30 and TRBJ1-4, with D perhaps matching TRBD1 (5 bases). The V end lost 0 bases, the J end lost 8 bases, and 13 bases lay between the germline ends. Germline V gene lookup returns CDR1 GTSNPN and CDR2 SVGIG (reference sequence). CDR3 length: 14 amino acids. For the CDR3, the DNA is TGTGCCTGGAGTGTTTCTATCAGGGCAGAAAAACTGTTTTTT. This codes for CAWSVSIRAEKLFF.

This rearrangement joins TRBV19 to TRBJ2-7; maybe TRBD2 (6 bases). This CDR3 has 17 amino acids. In germline, CDR1 is LNHDA, CDR2 SQIVND (reference sequence). The germline V and J ends were trimmed by 7 bases and 4 bases, with 26 bases remaining between them. The CDR3 sequence is CASTPSGRGRVKYEQYF. The CDR3 bases are TGTGCCAGTACCCCCTCGGGGCGGGGTCGTGTCAAGTACGAGCAGTACTTC.

This chain links TRBV2 with TRBJ1-5; D is possibly TRBD1 (5 bases). The CDR3 length is 12 residues. Germline V CDR1 and CDR2: SNHLY, FYNNEI. Between the trimmed V and J ends, which lost 4 bases and 6 bases, there was a span of 7 bases. The CDR3 bases are TGTGCCAGCAGTGGTGACAGTCAGCCCCAGCATTTT. Translated, it gives CASSGDSQPQHF.

This sequence joins TRBV4-1 and TRBJ2-5, with 12 bases lining up with TRBD2. CDR3 size: 16 residues. Germline V gene sequence: CDR1 MGHRA, CDR2 YSYEKL. V gave up 3 bases and J gave up 13 bases; unmatched junction bases: 15. CDR3 bases: TGCGCCAGCAGCCAGTTGGGACTAGCGGGTTCGGTTCAACTGTACTTC. This translates into CASSQLGLAGSVQLYF.

DNA for the CDR3: TGTGCCAGCAGCCAAGGGGGTGGAAACACCATATATTTT. Its protein product is CASSQGGGNTIYF. The chain links TRBV9 to TRBJ1-3; D might be TRBD1 (6 bases). Trimming shortened V by 4 bases and J by 3 bases, and 8 bases separated the two germline ends. This CDR3 has 13 amino acids. Germline V CDR1 and CDR2: SGDLS, YYNGEE.

The chain recombines TRBV18 with TRBJ1-5; D possibly corresponds to TRBD1 (5 bases). CDR3 size: 17 residues. V was cut by 1 base and J by 2 bases, with 15 bases left in between. Germline CDR1 and CDR2: KGHSH and LQKENI. CDR3 region: CASSPRTLGGRNQPQHF. As DNA, the CDR3 is TGTGCCAGCTCACCACGGACTTTGGGGGGACGCAATCAGCCCCAGCATTTT.

This chain joins TRBV18 and TRBJ2-1; TRBD1 matches 10 bases. The junction had 7 bases not matched to a gene; V was cut back by 6 bases and J by 2 bases. This CDR3 region has 16 residues. Germline-derived CDR1 and CDR2 are KGHSH and LQKENI. CDR3 sequence: CASSVDRGRAYNEQFF. CDR3 nucleotides: TGTGCCAGCTCGGTCGACAGGGGGCGCGCCTACAATGAGCAGTTCTTC.

The rearrangement links TRBV29-1 to TRBJ2-4; 7 positions agree with TRBD2. The CDR3 sequence is 14 residues long. V lost 6 bases, J lost 0 bases, and 5 bases stayed unmatched. Germline CDR1 and CDR2: SQVTM and ANQGSEA. The CDR3 loop is CSVRGVLAKNIQYF. DNA for the CDR3: TGCAGCGTCCGGGGGGTGCTAGCCAAAAACATTCAGTACTTC. Based on the CDR3 plus reference TRBV29-1 and TRBJ2-4, the full variable domain is SAVISQKPSRDICQRGTSLTIQCQVDSQVTMMFWYRQQPGQSLTLIATANQGSEATYESGFVIDKFPISRPNLTFSTLTVSNMSPEDSSIYLCSVRGVLAKNIQYFGAGTRLSVL.

This sequence joins TRBV9 and TRBJ2-7; D is unresolved. CDR3 length equals 13 residues. Germline V gene data show CDR1 as SGDLS and CDR2 as YYNGEE. V dropped 3 bases and J dropped 7 bases, with 14 bases sitting between them. Here the CDR3 reads CASSDAPSGEQYF. CDR3 nucleotide sequence: TGTGCCAGCAGCGACGCCCCCTCGGGTGAGCAGTACTTC.

The rearrangement links TRBV27 to TRBJ1-5; weak D call: TRBD1 (5 bases). This CDR3 has 13 residues. With 7 bases removed from V and 1 base from J, the gap between germline ends came to 8 bases. CDR1 is MNHEY and CDR2 is SMNVEV in the germline V gene (reference sequence). Written as DNA, the CDR3 is TGTGCCAGCAAGCGGGGGAGCAATCAGCCCCAGCATTTT. Translation gives CASKRGSNQPQHF.

This clone came up a few times. The chain is built from TRBV19 and TRBJ1-1, with D possibly TRBD1 on 6 matching bases. Trimming took 7 bases from V and 1 from J, leaving 13 bases between them. Per germline, CDR1 LNHDA and CDR2 SQIVND (reference sequence). The CDR3 consists of 14 residues. The CDR3 DNA is TGTGCCAGTACCATGGGGGGGGCGAACACTGAAGCTTTCTTT. Its translation is CASTMGGANTEAFF.

The gene calls are TRBV5-4 and TRBJ2-2, with D maybe TRBD2 (6 bases). In germline, CDR1 is SGHNT, CDR2 YYREEE (reference sequence). The CDR3 extends over 17 amino acids. Trimming stripped 3 bases from V and 2 bases from J, with 17 bases between. The DNA for the CDR3 is TGTGCCAGCAGCTCAGTTAGCGGATCTATTAACACCGGGGAGCTGTTTTTT. Its protein is CASSSVSGSINTGELFF.

The chain carries TRBV4-1 and TRBJ1-2; D may be TRBD1 (6 bases). Germline V gene lookup returns CDR1 MGHRA and CDR2 YSYEKL. The length of the CDR3 is 15 residues. V was shortened by 3 bases and J by 5 bases, with 16 bases between the two germline ends. In DNA, the CDR3 is TGCGCCAGCAGCCAGCCCAGGGGCGGCTCATATGGCTACACCTTC. Its protein is CASSQPRGGSYGYTF.

This clone occurred a few times. The rearrangement joins TRBV10-2 to TRBJ2-5; the D gene is possibly TRBD1 (5 bases). Trimming took off 8 bases at V and 3 bases at J, with 16 bases between the two ends. Germline V lookup: CDR1 WSHSY, CDR2 SAAADI. The CDR3 is 14 amino acids. CDR3 amino acids: CASAQLRQKETQYF. The CDR3 DNA reads TGCGCCAGCGCTCAACTTCGACAGAAAGAGACCCAGTACTTC.

On this clone itself: An end of the junction differs from the germline gene, which may be a read error. The chain carries TRBV5-5 and TRBJ2-6; possible D gene TRBD1, 5 bases. The CDR3 has 15 amino acids. Germline CDR1 SGHKS, CDR2 YYEKEE (reference sequence). DNA for the CDR3: TGTGCCAGCAGGATCTCGGCTTCTGGGGCCAACGGCCTGACTTTC. As protein: CASRISASGANGLTF.

The chain recombines TRBV5-4 with TRBJ2-7, with 7 bases fitting TRBD2. V lost 4 bases, J lost 6 bases, and 10 bases stayed unmatched. The CDR3 consists of 14 residues. Germline values: CDR1 SGHNT, CDR2 YYREEE (reference sequence). The CDR3 coding sequence is TGTGCCAGCAGCAAGGGACGGGAGGCGAGCGAGCAGTACTTC. The encoded protein is CASSKGREASEQYF.

This clone was seen a handful of times. The chain uses TRBV6-1 and TRBJ2-7; 8 positions match TRBD1. The CDR3 is 13 residues long. CDR1 and CDR2 from the germline V gene are MNHNS and SASEGT. Trimming cost V 6 bases and J 4 bases; bases outside gene matches: 5. CDR3 coding DNA: TGTGCCAGCAGGGGGACAGGTTGGTACGAGCAGTACTTC. Protein sequence: CASRGTGWYEQYF.

The chain carries TRBV25-1 and TRBJ2-3, with TRBD2 identical over 7 bases. This CDR3 has 15 amino acids. In germline, CDR1 is MGHDK, CDR2 SYGVNS. The V segment lost 3 bases and the J segment 0 bases; nucleotides outside the gene matches: 3. The CDR3 DNA follows: TGTGCCAGCAGTGACCCAGCGGGGAGCACAGATACGCAGTATTTT. Protein: CASSDPAGSTDTQYF.

Remarks on this clone: A junction boundary mismatches the germline segment, possibly from a read error. The chain employs TRBV6-1 and TRBJ1-1; 8 bases match TRBD1. The CDR3 sequence is 9 residues long. Germline assignment: CDR1 MNHNS and CDR2 SASEGT. The CDR3 nucleotides read TGTGCCAGCAGCCACAGGGGGGTCTTT. This gives the protein CASSHRGVF.

DNA for the CDR3: TGTGCCAGCTCACCCCCAGGGGGCGCCGCTGAAGCTTTCTTT. It translates to CASSPPGGAAEAFF. The chain has TRBV18 and TRBJ1-1, with 8 bases aligning to TRBD1. The V gene end was trimmed by 3 bases and the J gene end by 6 bases; junction bases not matched to a gene: 6. The CDR3 has 14 amino acids. The germline V gene encodes CDR1 KGHSH and CDR2 LQKENI.

The gene calls are TRBV9 and TRBJ2-1; D uncertain. The length of the CDR3 is 14 residues. Trimming took 5 bases from V and 6 from J, leaving 15 bases between them. Per germline, CDR1 SGDLS and CDR2 YYNGEE. CDR3 DNA: TGTGCCAGCAGTTTTGCGACTGGTTCCAATGAGCAGTTCTTC. Protein: CASSFATGSNEQFF. Full variable domain (rest looked up from reference TRBV9 and TRBJ2-1): DSGVTQTPKHLITATGQRVTLRCSPRSGDLSVYWYQQSLDQGLQFLIQYYNGEERAKGNILERFSAQQFPDLHSELNLSSLELGDSALYFCASSFATGSNEQFFGPGTRLTVL.

V is TRBV10-3 and J is TRBJ2-7; the D is unclear. Trimming removed 2 bases at V and 0 bases at J, with 8 bases between. Germline lookup yields CDR1 ENHRY and CDR2 SYGVKD. The CDR3 length is 14 residues. In DNA form, the CDR3 reads TGTGCCATCAGTGAGAAGAACAACTCCTACGAGCAGTACTTC. It yields the protein CAISEKNNSYEQYF.